This T cell receptor beta chain was identified in a study of T-cell memory formation after mild COVID-19. Germline V gene sequence: CDR1 KGHSH, CDR2 LQKENI. CDR3 length equals 17 residues. V lost 0 bases to trimming and J lost 0 bases; unmatched junction nucleotides: 1. TCRdb reprocessed the 5' RACE reads via MiXCR and lists one record per CDR3 protein. The sample carries around 200,000 distinct CDR3 sequences, 8% to 11% recorded once. The clonotype was recovered from a man aged 18 to 29 who had mild COVID-19 (a few samples of this study predate the infection). Cell type and time point are not known. V usage is TRBV18 and J usage is TRBJ2-2; 10 bases match TRBD1. Sequencing used PBMCs or a T cell subset sorted from them (not recorded which). The CDR3 loop is CASSPPGTGANTGELFF. Here the CDR3 DNA reads TGTGCCAGCTCACCACCTGGGACAGGGGCGAACACCGGGGAGCTGTTTTTT.